This entry lists 29 T cell receptor beta chains sequenced from one sample in a study of shared clonotypes between healthy human individuals. The table came from immunoSEQ multiplex PCR; TCRdb's copy has only in-frame clones and leaves some out. The top ten clones hold 0.6% to 0.75% of a sample with about 1.1 million clones, 78% of them seen once. Sequenced input: memory CD4+ T cells from PBMCs. Subset: CD45RA-negative fraction. The source is a man aged 18-30 years in good health. Some clones in this sample may be carry-over from other donors' samples.

Only a few counts were recorded for this clone. This may be a read error, as it is one base from a much larger clone. This chain's CDR3 is CASSKQGTDTEAFF. In DNA, the CDR3 is TGTGCCAGCAGTAAACAGGGAACGGACACTGAAGCTTTCTTT. V gene TRBV2 combines with J gene TRBJ1-1; maybe TRBD1 (6 bases). In germline, CDR1 is SNHLY, CDR2 FYNNEI. Trimming removed 5 bases at V and 3 bases at J, with 13 bases between. The CDR3 spans 14 residues.

V gene TRBV28 combines with J gene TRBJ2-7; D perhaps matches TRBD2 (5 bases). The germline CDR1 and CDR2 sequences are MDHEN and SYDVKM. This CDR3 is 15 amino acids long. V gave up 3 bases and J gave up 6 bases, with 18 bases separating them. For the CDR3, the DNA is TGTGCCAGCAGTTTGAGGGCCGTACTTTGGGGCGAGCAGTACTTC. Translating it yields CASSLRAVLWGEQYF.

V usage is TRBV6-5 and J usage is TRBJ1-3; D gene uncertain. The CDR3 length is 13 residues. CDR1 MNHEY and CDR2 SVGAGI come from the germline V gene. Deletions cut 5 bases from V and 8 bases from J, with 13 bases between. This CDR3 is CASSNGMADTIYF. In nucleotides, the CDR3 is TGTGCCAGCAGTAACGGGATGGCGGACACCATATATTTT.

As to this clone: Given a much more abundant clone one base away, this may be a read error. V is TRBV7-2 and J is TRBJ1-1; 9 bases agree with TRBD1. V shed 5 bases, J shed 4 bases, and the junction held 2 bases outside the gene matches. Germline V CDR1 and CDR2: SGHTA, FQGNSA. The CDR3 is made up of 13 amino acids. CDR3 protein: CASSVDRGTEAFF. The CDR3 DNA reads as TGTGCCAGCAGCGTGGACAGGGGCACTGAAGCTTTCTTT.

The rearrangement joins TRBV5-1 to TRBJ2-4, with D hard to call. Trimming removed 0 bases from V and 7 bases from J, with 11 bases in between. Germline values: CDR1 SGHRS, CDR2 YFSETQ. The CDR3 extends over 14 amino acids. The CDR3 bases are TGCGCCAGCAGCTTGGGTGCTACGGAGAACATTCAGTACTTC. It encodes CASSLGATENIQYF.

The V gene is TRBV5-1, the J gene TRBJ2-7, with 8 bases that match TRBD1. The V and J ends lost 3 bases and 0 bases, in that order; junction bases with no gene match: 5. Per the germline V gene, CDR1 is SGHRS and CDR2 is YFSETQ. This CDR3 has 15 residues. This CDR3 is CASSWGDRSSYEQYF. CDR3 bases: TGCGCCAGCAGCTGGGGGGACAGGTCCTCCTACGAGCAGTACTTC. Combining the CDR3 with reference TRBV5-1 and TRBJ2-7 gives the whole variable domain KAGVTQTPRYLIKTRGQQVTLSCSPISGHRSVSWYQQTPGQGLQFLFEYFSETQRNKGNFPGRFSGRQFSNSRSEMNVSTLELGDSALYLCASSWGDRSSYEQYFGPGTRLTVT.

The chain employs TRBV28 and TRBJ1-4, with 8 bases identical to TRBD1. CDR3 length equals 15 residues. From germline, CDR1 is MDHEN and CDR2 SYDVKM. V lost 5 bases, J lost 3 bases, and 5 bases stayed unmatched. CDR3 nucleotide sequence: TGTGCCAGCAGTCCCCAGGGGGCTTCTAATGAAAAACTGTTTTTT. Translating it yields CASSPQGASNEKLFF.

The chain combines TRBV11-2 with TRBJ1-6; D gene unclear. CDR3 length: 13 residues. V was shortened by 0 bases and J by 8 bases, with 5 bases between the two germline ends. Per germline, CDR1 SGHAT and CDR2 FQNNGV. In DNA, the CDR3 is TGTGCCAGCAGCTTAGAAGAATATTCACCCCTCCACTTT. It yields the protein CASSLEEYSPLHF.

In this sample, this clone turned up a few times. V and J are TRBV21-1 and TRBJ1-2; the table's D gene call, TRBD1, was not cross checked with the DNA. TRBV21-1 is assigned pseudogene status. The CDR3 has 15 residues. The CDR3 sequence is CASSDPLQGWYGYTF. The CDR3 nucleotides read TGTGCCAGCAGCGACCCCCTACAGGGTTGGTATGGCTACACCTTC.

This chain uses TRBV28 with TRBJ2-2; D tentatively fits TRBD1 or TRBD2 (6 bases each). CDR1 MDHEN and CDR2 SYDVKM come from the germline V gene. This CDR3 region has 16 residues. Trimming removed 6 bases at V and 0 bases at J, with 14 bases between. CDR3 bases: TGTGCCAGCAGGACGGCGGGACACACGAACACCGGGGAGCTGTTTTTT. Translating gives CASRTAGHTNTGELFF. The full variable domain, in which reference TRBV28 and TRBJ2-2 provide the parts outside the CDR3, is DVKVTQSSRYLVKRTGEKVFLECVQDMDHENMFWYRQDPGLGLRLIYFSYDVKMKEKGDIPEGYSVSREKKERFSLILESASTNQTSMYLCASRTAGHTNTGELFFGEGSRLTVL.

This clone was recorded once. The chain carries TRBV7-9 and TRBJ2-1, with 7 bases aligning to TRBD2. The germline CDR1 and CDR2 sequences are SEHNR and FQNEAQ (reference sequence). The CDR3 is made up of 17 amino acids. Losses at the gene ends were 3 bases for V and 8 bases for J; bases not matched to a gene: 16. The CDR3 DNA sequence: TGTGCCAGCAGCTTCGGTCTGGCGGGAGATTTAGTTGATGAGCAGTTCTTC. Translated, it gives CASSFGLAGDLVDEQFF.

The gene calls are TRBV5-4 and TRBJ2-7; no reliable D call. In germline, CDR1 is SGHNT, CDR2 YYREEE (reference sequence). The CDR3 is 13 residues long. V lost 2 bases to trimming and J lost 8 bases, with 14 bases between them. The DNA for the CDR3 is TGTGCCAGCAGCTTATCGGATCGGGCACAGCAGTACTTC. Translation: CASSLSDRAQQYF.

The chain employs TRBV5-1 and TRBJ2-3; 12 positions match TRBD2. Losses at the gene ends were 4 bases for V and 5 bases for J; bases not matched to a gene: 8. The CDR3 is made up of 16 amino acids. Germline V gives CDR1 SGHRS, CDR2 YFSETQ. CDR3 nucleotides: TGCGCCAGCAGCGTCCTAGCGGGAGGGCCGGGAGATACGCAGTATTTT. It translates to CASSVLAGGPGDTQYF.

This clone was found a few times. This rearrangement joins TRBV6-6 to TRBJ2-7; no clear D. The CDR3 length is 13 residues. Between the trimmed V and J ends, which lost 6 bases and 2 bases, there was a span of 11 bases. The germline gives CDR1 MNHNY, CDR2 SVGAGI (reference sequence). CDR3 sequence (DNA): TGTGCCAGCAGGGGTGGGGTCACCTACGAGCAGTACTTC. This codes for CASRGGVTYEQYF.

This clone showed up just a few times. The sample holds other DNA sequences that translate to the same CDR3. The J gene is TRBJ2-5, the V gene TRBV5-1; D gene ambiguous. Trimming left V 2 bases short and J 1 base short, with 3 bases between. The germline V gene encodes CDR1 SGHRS and CDR2 YFSETQ. The CDR3 sequence is 12 residues long. The CDR3 region has the DNA TGCGCCAGCAGCTTTGCCCAAGAGACCCAGTACTTC. Translating gives CASSFAQETQYF.

V is TRBV2 and J is TRBJ2-7; 11 nucleotides agree with TRBD1. Looked up from germline, CDR1 is SNHLY and CDR2 is FYNNEI. V was clipped by 4 bases and J by 6 bases; unmatched bases: 5. The CDR3 is 14 amino acids. CDR3 sequence reads: CASSVGDRGVEQYF. Written as DNA, the CDR3 is TGTGCCAGCAGTGTCGGGGACAGGGGGGTCGAGCAGTACTTC.

The chain couples TRBV28 to TRBJ1-2; TRBD1 agrees at 8 bases. This CDR3 comprises 14 residues. Germline trimming cut 5 bases from V and 4 bases from J; bases unmatched to any gene: 6. Looked up from germline, CDR1 is MDHEN and CDR2 is SYDVKM. The chain's CDR3 is CASSIPGQGYGYTF. CDR3 DNA sequence: TGTGCCAGCAGTATCCCCGGACAGGGCTATGGCTACACCTTC.

The rearrangement uses TRBV27 and TRBJ1-4; the D is unclear. Deletions cut 7 bases from V and 3 bases from J, with 12 bases between. The CDR3 runs 14 residues. Looked up from germline, CDR1 is MNHEY and CDR2 is SMNVEV (reference sequence). The chain's CDR3 is CASNIQRANEKLFF. The CDR3 DNA reads TGTGCCAGCAACATACAGAGGGCTAATGAAAAACTGTTTTTT. Looking up the rest from reference TRBV27 and TRBJ1-4 gives the full variable domain: EAQVTQNPRYLITVTGKKLTVTCSQNMNHEYMSWYRQDPGLGLRQIYYSMNVEVTDKGDVPEGYKVSRKEKRNFPLILESPSPNQTSLYFCASNIQRANEKLFFGSGTQLSVL.

J is TRBJ2-7 and V is TRBV30, with 10 bases that match TRBD1. This CDR3 comprises 13 residues. V gave up 3 bases and J gave up 3 bases; unmatched junction bases: 2. Germline V gives CDR1 GTSNPN, CDR2 SVGIG (reference sequence). CDR3 bases: TGTGCCTGGAGGGGGACAGGGGTCTACGAGCAGTACTTC. It codes for CAWRGTGVYEQYF.

This clone was picked up many times. CDR3 nucleotides: TGTGCCTGGCAGAAGGACGCCGGGACAGGTTTCAATGAGCAGTTCTTC. Translating it yields CAWQKDAGTGFNEQFF. This rearrangement joins TRBV30 to TRBJ2-1; the match to TRBD1 covers 8 bases. The CDR3 has 16 amino acids. The germline gives CDR1 GTSNPN, CDR2 SVGIG (reference sequence). V lost 5 bases to trimming and J lost 6 bases; unmatched junction nucleotides: 15.

This chain connects TRBV27 to TRBJ1-4; tentatively, D is TRBD1 (5 bases). The CDR3 length is 16 residues. V was cut by 6 bases and J by 5 bases, with 19 bases left in between. CDR1 and CDR2 from the germline V gene are MNHEY and SMNVEV (reference sequence). The CDR3 is CASRKRGTGENEKLFF. For the CDR3, the DNA is TGTGCCAGCAGAAAACGGGGGACCGGCGAAAATGAAAAACTGTTTTTT.

In DNA, the CDR3 is TGCGCCAGCAGCCAAGGCAGCGGAGACAATCAGCCCCAGCATTTT. Amino acids: CASSQGSGDNQPQHF. The rearrangement uses TRBV4-1 and TRBJ1-5; D is uncertain. V dropped 1 base and J dropped 3 bases, with 10 bases sitting between them. The CDR3 has 15 amino acids. Germline lookup yields CDR1 MGHRA and CDR2 YSYEKL.

The V gene is TRBV5-4, the J gene TRBJ2-3; 11 nucleotides agree with TRBD2. Germline lookup yields CDR1 SGHNT and CDR2 YYREEE (reference sequence). CDR3 length: 18 residues. J gave up 0 bases and V 0 bases, and 6 bases lay outside the gene matches. The CDR3 spells CASSLALAGALSTDTQYF. CDR3 nucleotides: TGTGCCAGCAGCTTGGCACTAGCGGGAGCGCTTAGCACAGATACGCAGTATTTT.

V is TRBV5-5 and J is TRBJ2-1, with 8 bases matching TRBD1. Trimming removed 2 bases from V and 2 bases from J; junction bases left unmatched: 3. The germline V gene encodes CDR1 SGHKS and CDR2 YYEKEE (reference sequence). The CDR3 totals 15 residues. The CDR3 nucleotides read TGTGCCAGCAGCTTTACGGGACAGGCCTACAATGAGCAGTTCTTC. It is translated as CASSFTGQAYNEQFF.

There are a few counts of this clone. This CDR3 is CASSVEGVEGSEQFF. CDR3 in DNA: TGTGCCAGCAGCGTAGAGGGAGTGGAGGGATCTGAGCAGTTCTTC. The chain carries TRBV9 and TRBJ2-1; D may be TRBD2 (6 bases). Germline CDR1 and CDR2: SGDLS and YYNGEE. Deletions cut 0 bases from V and 9 bases from J, with 16 bases between. The length of the CDR3 is 15 residues.

The table lists this clone with many counts. The sample holds other DNA sequences that translate to the same CDR3. The chain has TRBV7-2 and TRBJ2-7; TRBD2 aligns across 11 bases. The ends lost 4 bases at V and 1 base at J; junction bases unmatched: 3. CDR3 length equals 15 residues. In germline, CDR1 is SGHTA, CDR2 FQGNSA. The CDR3 is CASSSSSGRSYEQYF. CDR3 DNA sequence: TGTGCCAGCAGCTCTTCTAGCGGGAGGTCCTACGAGCAGTACTTC.

This chain links TRBV7-2 with TRBJ1-4; possibly TRBD1 for D (5 bases). Germline loops: CDR1 SGHTA, CDR2 FQGNSA. The CDR3 loop spans 16 amino acids. V was shortened by 3 bases and J by 0 bases, with 11 bases between the two germline ends. CDR3 loop: CASSFQGPSTNEKLFF. Written as DNA, the CDR3 is TGTGCCAGCAGCTTTCAGGGCCCCTCAACTAATGAAAAACTGTTTTTT.

This sequence joins TRBV19 and TRBJ1-2; maybe TRBD1 (5 bases). Germline CDR1 LNHDA, CDR2 SQIVND (reference sequence). CDR3 length: 15 amino acids. V was pared by 6 bases and J by 2 bases, with 16 bases between. This CDR3 reads CASSPQIGGNYGYTF. CDR3 DNA: TGTGCCAGTAGCCCGCAGATCGGGGGGAACTATGGCTACACCTTC. Full variable domain (outside the CDR3, taken from reference TRBV19 and TRBJ1-2): DGGITQSPKYLFRKEGQNVTLSCEQNLNHDAMYWYRQDPGQGLRLIYYSQIVNDFQKGDIAEGYSVSREKKESFPLTVTSAQKNPTAFYLCASSPQIGGNYGYTFGSGTRLTVV.

With respect to this clone: Possible read error: a much larger clone is one base away. This sample includes further DNA sequences coding for the same CDR3. This rearrangement joins TRBV6-1 to TRBJ1-5; D unclear. Germline values: CDR1 MNHNS, CDR2 SASEGT. CDR3 length equals 14 residues. For the CDR3, the DNA is TGTGCCAGCAGTGAAACGAATTTCAATCAGCCTCAGCATTTT. Amino acids: CASSETNFNQPQHF.